The rows below give T cell receptor beta chains drawn from one sample of a study of low-dose radiotherapy and immunotherapy resistance in tumors. From the reads, TCRdb called clonotypes with MiXCR, one entry per CDR3 protein. In the table there are under 95,000 distinct CDR3 sequences, 15% to 20% of which are singletons. Specimen: PBMCs, collected before treatment. These receptors all stem from a male donor with prostate cancer. Both conserved end residues are part of each CDR3. Each record gives: clone size, D gene, J gene, V gene, CDR3 protein, CDR3 DNA. The D gene is left open where the match is weak. Expanded clones get a size class; other rows say once, few or many, or leave the size out.

clone_size: many; d_call: .; j_call: TRBJ2-1; v_call: TRBV29-1; cdr3_aa: CSAGGPEYNEQFF; cdr3_nt: TGCAGCGCCGGGGGGCCAGAGTACAATGAGCAGTTCTTC
clone_size: many; d_call: .; j_call: TRBJ2-1; v_call: TRBV5-4; cdr3_aa: CASSPRNSEQFF; cdr3_nt: TGTGCCAGCAGCCCGAGGAACAGTGAGCAGTTCTTC
clone_size: many; d_call: .; j_call: TRBJ2-3; v_call: TRBV6-4; cdr3_aa: CASRETGADTQYF; cdr3_nt: TGTGCCAGCAGGGAGACAGGTGCAGATACGCAGTATTTT
clone_size: many; d_call: TRBD2; j_call: TRBJ2-1; v_call: TRBV10-2; cdr3_aa: CASSESQRGGLDEQFF; cdr3_nt: TGCGCCAGCAGTGAGTCTCAGCGGGGGGGTCTGGATGAGCAGTTCTTC
clone_size: many; d_call: TRBD2; j_call: TRBJ2-1; v_call: TRBV3-1; cdr3_aa: CASSQGRSSGGGEQFF; cdr3_nt: TGTGCCAGCAGCCAAGGAAGGTCTAGCGGGGGGGGTGAGCAGTTCTTC
clone_size: many; d_call: .; j_call: TRBJ2-5; v_call: TRBV5-6; cdr3_aa: CASSLSAQETQYF; cdr3_nt: TGTGCCAGCAGCTTAAGCGCACAAGAGACCCAGTACTTC
clone_size: .; d_call: TRBD2; j_call: TRBJ2-5; v_call: TRBV2; cdr3_aa: CAQILAGGFQETQYF; cdr3_nt: TGTGCCCAAATCCTGGCGGGGGGGTTCCAAGAGACCCAGTACTTC
clone_size: many; d_call: .; j_call: TRBJ2-5; v_call: TRBV12-3/TRBV12-4; cdr3_aa: CASSFGRQETQYF; cdr3_nt: TGTGCCAGCAGTTTCGGCAGACAAGAGACCCAGTACTTC
clone_size: .; d_call: .; j_call: TRBJ2-7; v_call: TRBV29-1; cdr3_aa: CSVDGFAGEQYF; cdr3_nt: TGCAGCGTTGATGGCTTTGCGGGCGAGCAGTACTTC
clone_size: .; d_call: .; j_call: TRBJ2-3; v_call: TRBV4-1; cdr3_aa: CASSQDFRGDTQYF; cdr3_nt: TGCGCCAGCAGCCAAGATTTTAGGGGTGATACGCAGTATTTT
clone_size: many; d_call: TRBD2; j_call: TRBJ2-1; v_call: TRBV29-1; cdr3_aa: CSVERGGQGQFF; cdr3_nt: TGCAGCGTGGAGCGGGGGGGCCAAGGGCAGTTCTTC
clone_size: many; d_call: TRBD1; j_call: TRBJ2-7; v_call: TRBV7-6; cdr3_aa: CASGLGQSSYEQYF; cdr3_nt: TGTGCCAGCGGTTTGGGACAGTCCTCCTACGAGCAGTACTTC
clone_size: many; d_call: TRBD2; j_call: TRBJ2-7; v_call: TRBV20-1; cdr3_aa: CSATGTTYEQYF; cdr3_nt: TGCAGTGCTACAGGGACTACCTACGAGCAGTACTTC
clone_size: many; d_call: TRBD1; j_call: TRBJ2-3; v_call: TRBV5-1; cdr3_aa: CATSPGQGADTQYF; cdr3_nt: TGCGCCACCTCGCCGGGACAGGGCGCGGATACGCAGTATTTT
clone_size: many; d_call: .; j_call: TRBJ1-5; v_call: TRBV20-1; cdr3_aa: CSARMGWNQPQHF; cdr3_nt: TGCAGTGCTAGGATGGGGTGGAATCAGCCCCAGCATTTT
clone_size: many; d_call: .; j_call: TRBJ2-5; v_call: TRBV7-8; cdr3_aa: CASSLAGGLVETQYF; cdr3_nt: TGTGCCAGCAGCTTAGCGGGGGGGCTGGTGGAGACCCAGTACTTC
clone_size: many; d_call: TRBD1; j_call: TRBJ2-1; v_call: TRBV6-6; cdr3_aa: CASSYSGAGGTYNEQFF; cdr3_nt: TGTGCCAGCAGTTACTCTGGAGCAGGGGGCACCTACAATGAGCAGTTCTTC
clone_size: many; d_call: .; j_call: TRBJ2-1; v_call: TRBV29-1; cdr3_aa: CSVAGARNEQFF; cdr3_nt: TGCAGCGTTGCCGGGGCGCGGAATGAGCAGTTCTTC
clone_size: .; d_call: TRBD2; j_call: TRBJ2-1; v_call: TRBV12-3/TRBV12-4; cdr3_aa: CASRSGTSGGSYNEQFF; cdr3_nt: TGTGCCAGCAGGTCCGGGACTAGCGGGGGCTCCTACAATGAGCAGTTCTTC
clone_size: .; d_call: TRBD1; j_call: TRBJ1-6; v_call: TRBV27; cdr3_aa: CASRPRQGSGLMNNSPLHF; cdr3_nt: TGTGCCAGCAGACCCCGACAGGGTAGCGGCTTGATGAATAATTCACCCCTCCACTTT
clone_size: many; d_call: .; j_call: TRBJ1-4; v_call: TRBV6-1; cdr3_aa: CASSPGRGNEKLFF; cdr3_nt: TGTGCCAGCAGCCCGGGCCGGGGTAATGAAAAACTGTTTTTT
clone_size: .; d_call: .; j_call: TRBJ2-3; v_call: TRBV20-1; cdr3_aa: CSARDTQGGTDTQYF; cdr3_nt: TGCAGTGCTAGAGATACCCAGGGGGGGACAGATACGCAGTATTTT
clone_size: many; d_call: TRBD1; j_call: TRBJ1-3; v_call: TRBV6-2/TRBV6-3; cdr3_aa: CAAGGLGTIYF; cdr3_nt: TGTGCCGCAGGGGGTTTGGGCACCATATATTTT
clone_size: many; d_call: .; j_call: TRBJ1-2; v_call: TRBV5-1; cdr3_aa: CASSLGRADYGYTF; cdr3_nt: TGTGCCAGCAGCTTGGGAAGAGCGGATTATGGCTACACCTTC
clone_size: many; d_call: .; j_call: TRBJ2-3; v_call: TRBV20-1; cdr3_aa: CSANLLTARTDTQYF; cdr3_nt: TGCAGTGCCAACCTCCTGACAGCCCGCACAGATACGCAGTATTTT
clone_size: .; d_call: .; j_call: TRBJ1-2; v_call: TRBV29-1; cdr3_aa: CSVEEGEQVYGYTF; cdr3_nt: TGCAGCGTTGAAGAGGGAGAACAAGTCTATGGCTACACCTTC
clone_size: many; d_call: .; j_call: TRBJ2-1; v_call: TRBV5-4; cdr3_aa: CASSLDYYNEQFF; cdr3_nt: TGTGCCAGCAGCTTGGACTACTACAATGAGCAGTTCTTC
clone_size: many; d_call: .; j_call: TRBJ1-1; v_call: TRBV6-1; cdr3_aa: CASSEARTTRLNTEAFF; cdr3_nt: TGTGCCAGCAGTGAAGCGCGAACGACTCGACTGAACACTGAAGCTTTCTTT